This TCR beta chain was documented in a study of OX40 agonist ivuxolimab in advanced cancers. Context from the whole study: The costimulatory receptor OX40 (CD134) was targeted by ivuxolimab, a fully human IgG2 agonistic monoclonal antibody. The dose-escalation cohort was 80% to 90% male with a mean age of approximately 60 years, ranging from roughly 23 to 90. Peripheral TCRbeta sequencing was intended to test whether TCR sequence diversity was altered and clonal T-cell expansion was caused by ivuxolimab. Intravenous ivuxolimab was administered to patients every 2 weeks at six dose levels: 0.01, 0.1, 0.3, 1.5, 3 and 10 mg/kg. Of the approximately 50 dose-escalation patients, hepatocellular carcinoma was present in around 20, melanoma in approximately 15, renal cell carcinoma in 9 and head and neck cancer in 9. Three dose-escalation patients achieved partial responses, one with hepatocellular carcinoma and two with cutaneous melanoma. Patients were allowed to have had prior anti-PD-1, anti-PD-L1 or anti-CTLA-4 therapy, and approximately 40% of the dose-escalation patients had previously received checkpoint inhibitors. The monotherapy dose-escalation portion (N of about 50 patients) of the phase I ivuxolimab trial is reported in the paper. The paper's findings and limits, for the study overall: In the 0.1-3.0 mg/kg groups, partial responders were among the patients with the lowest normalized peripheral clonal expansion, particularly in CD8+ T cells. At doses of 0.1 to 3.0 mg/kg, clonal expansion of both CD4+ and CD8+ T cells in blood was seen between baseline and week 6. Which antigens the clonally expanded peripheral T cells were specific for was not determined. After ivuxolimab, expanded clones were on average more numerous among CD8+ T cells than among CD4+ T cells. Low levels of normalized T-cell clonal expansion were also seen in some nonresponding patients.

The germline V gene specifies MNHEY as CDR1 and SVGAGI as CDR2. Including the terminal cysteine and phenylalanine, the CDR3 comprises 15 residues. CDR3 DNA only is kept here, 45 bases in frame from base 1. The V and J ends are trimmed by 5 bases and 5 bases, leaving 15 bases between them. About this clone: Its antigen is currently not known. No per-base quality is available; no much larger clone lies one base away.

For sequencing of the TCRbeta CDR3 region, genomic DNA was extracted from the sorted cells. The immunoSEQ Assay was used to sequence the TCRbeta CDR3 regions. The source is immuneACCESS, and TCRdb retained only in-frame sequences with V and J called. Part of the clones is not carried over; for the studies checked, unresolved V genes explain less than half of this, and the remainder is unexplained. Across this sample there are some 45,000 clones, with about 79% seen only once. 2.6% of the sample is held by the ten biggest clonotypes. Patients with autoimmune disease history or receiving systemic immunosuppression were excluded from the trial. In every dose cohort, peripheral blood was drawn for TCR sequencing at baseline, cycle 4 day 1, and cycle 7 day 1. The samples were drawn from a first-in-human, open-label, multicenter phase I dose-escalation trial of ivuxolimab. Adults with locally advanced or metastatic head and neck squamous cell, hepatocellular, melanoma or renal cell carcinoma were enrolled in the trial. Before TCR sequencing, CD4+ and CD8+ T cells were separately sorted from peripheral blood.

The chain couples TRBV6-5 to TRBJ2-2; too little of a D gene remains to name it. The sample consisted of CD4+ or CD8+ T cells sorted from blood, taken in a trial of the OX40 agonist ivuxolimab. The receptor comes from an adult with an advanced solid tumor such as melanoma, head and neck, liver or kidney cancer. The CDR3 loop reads CASSSRQVGTGELFF. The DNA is TGTGCCAGCAGTAGTCGGCAGGTGGGGACCGGGGAGCTGTTTTTT.